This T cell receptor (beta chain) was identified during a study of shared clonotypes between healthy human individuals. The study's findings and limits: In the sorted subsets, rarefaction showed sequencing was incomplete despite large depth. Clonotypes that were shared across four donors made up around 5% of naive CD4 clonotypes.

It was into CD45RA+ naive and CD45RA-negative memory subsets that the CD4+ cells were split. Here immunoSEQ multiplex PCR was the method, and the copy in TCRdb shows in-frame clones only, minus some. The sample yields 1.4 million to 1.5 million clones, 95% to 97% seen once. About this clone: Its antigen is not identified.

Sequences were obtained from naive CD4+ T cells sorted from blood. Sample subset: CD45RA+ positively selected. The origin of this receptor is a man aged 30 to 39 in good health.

CDR3 in amino acids: CASSPQGGSYNEQFF. The DNA of the CDR3 is TGTGCCAGCAGCCCACAGGGGGGCTCCTACAATGAGCAGTTCTTC. The chain employs TRBV7-9 and TRBJ2-1, with 8 bases matching TRBD1. With V trimmed by 5 bases and J by 0 bases, 3 bases remained unmatched. Germline V CDR1 and CDR2: SEHNR, FQNEAQ (reference sequence). This CDR3 has 15 residues.